There are a few counts of the clone carrying this T cell receptor beta chain. Its antigen remains unidentified. TCR beta CDR3 regions were amplified from RNA. The HTBI primer set was used in a first-round RT-PCR of the TCR CDR3. One entry per CDR3 protein, called by TCRdb with MiXCR from the multiplex PCR reads. Of roughly 240,000 distinct CDR3 sequences listed, more than 20% are singletons. The data originate from a study of T cells in Graves' hyperthyroidism and ophthalmopathy. Whole-study findings and limits: In simple terms, a model built on 13 V-J features told ophthalmopathy apart from stable hyperthyroidism.

Enrolled ophthalmopathy patients presented with a Clinical Activity Score of at least 3, a NOSPECS grade of at least 4, and disease duration under 3 months. Together with thyroid ultrasound, orbital computed tomography, serum thyroxine and TRAb, clinical symptoms were used for diagnoses. The CDR3 sequence is 14 residues long. Germline CDR1 and CDR2: DFQATT and SNEGSKA (reference sequence). Germline trimming cut 0 bases from V and 3 bases from J; bases unmatched to any gene: 4. The sequenced sample was blood. The clonotype comes from a woman in her thirties or forties with Graves' ophthalmopathy. V usage is TRBV20-1 and J usage is TRBJ1-1, with 7 positions matching TRBD1. This CDR3 reads CSARDWGQHTEAFF. The CDR3 coding sequence is TGCAGTGCTAGAGATTGGGGACAGCACACTGAAGCTTTCTTT.